The rows below give T cell receptor beta chains drawn from one sample of a study of T cell responses to AZD1222 COVID-19 vaccine. TCRdb's copy holds only in-frame clones and misses some; the assay was immunoSEQ multiplex PCR. The sample gives 80,000 to 100,000 clones, approximately 94% of which show up once; about 13% is in the top ten. Sample: peripheral blood, taken on day 0 of AZD1222 vaccination. Receptors were obtained from an adult in good health. The CDR3 runs from the conserved cysteine through the conserved F or W. Fields, in order: clone size, V gene, D gene, J gene, CDR3 protein, CDR3 DNA. The D gene is left open where the match is weak. Clone size, where shown, is once, few, many, or a class for clones that have expanded.

size: .
V: TRBV5-1
D: TRBD1
J: TRBJ2-2
CDR3: CASSYDRGAGELFF
DNA: TGCGCCAGCAGCTACGACAGGGGGGCCGGGGAGCTGTTTTTT

size: .
V: TRBV4-1
D: .
J: TRBJ2-7
CDR3: CASSQVSGTPTYEQYF
DNA: TGCGCCAGCAGCCAGGTCTCCGGGACCCCGACCTACGAGCAGTACTTC

size: .
V: TRBV18
D: .
J: TRBJ1-1
CDR3: CASSPRAGMNTEAFF
DNA: TGTGCCAGCTCACCCAGGGCAGGGATGAACACTGAAGCTTTCTTT

size: .
V: TRBV3-1/TRBV3-2
D: .
J: TRBJ1-6
CDR3: CASSQSRYSPLHF
DNA: TGTGCCAGCAGCCAAAGTCGCTATTCACCCCTCCACTTT

size: .
V: TRBV11-2
D: TRBD2
J: TRBJ2-7
CDR3: CASSFVRRGVLGYEQYF
DNA: TGTGCCAGCAGCTTTGTCCGGCGGGGGGTGCTGGGGTACGAGCAGTACTTC

size: .
V: TRBV2
D: .
J: TRBJ1-5
CDR3: CASAFGQPQHF
DNA: TGTGCCAGCGCTTTCGGTCAGCCCCAGCATTTT

size: .
V: TRBV4-2
D: .
J: TRBJ2-3
CDR3: CASSPTRFTDTQYF
DNA: TGTGCCAGCAGCCCGACTAGATTCACAGATACGCAGTATTTT

size: .
V: TRBV6-4
D: TRBD2
J: TRBJ2-3
CDR3: CASSSTSGSTDTQYF
DNA: TGTGCCAGCAGTTCGACTAGCGGGAGCACAGATACGCAGTATTTT

size: .
V: TRBV6-4
D: .
J: TRBJ1-6
CDR3: CASNCYRQETGGGSPLHF
DNA: TGTGCCAGCAACTGCTATCGTCAGGAGACCGGCGGCGGTTCACCCCTCCACTTT

size: few
V: TRBV5-4
D: .
J: TRBJ1-1
CDR3: CASRIEQGTPEAFF
DNA: TGTGCCAGCAGAATCGAACAGGGTACACCTGAAGCTTTCTTT

size: once
V: TRBV29-1
D: .
J: TRBJ1-2
CDR3: CSVEEGGYGYTF
DNA: TGCAGCGTTGAGGAGGGTGGCTATGGCTACACCTTC

size: few
V: TRBV9
D: .
J: TRBJ2-1
CDR3: CASSVQVSSYNEQFF
DNA: TGTGCCAGCAGCGTACAGGTCAGCTCCTACAATGAGCAGTTCTTC

size: .
V: TRBV12-3/TRBV12-4
D: TRBD1
J: TRBJ1-5
CDR3: CASSRTGEGPQHF
DNA: TGTGCCAGCTCCCGGACAGGGGAGGGGCCCCAGCATTTT

size: .
V: TRBV6-2/TRBV6-3
D: TRBD1
J: TRBJ2-7
CDR3: CASSYTAGGYEQYF
DNA: TGTGCCAGCAGTTATACGGCAGGGGGCTACGAGCAGTACTTC

size: .
V: TRBV19
D: .
J: TRBJ1-6
CDR3: CASKSPRVTSPLHF
DNA: TGTGCCAGTAAGAGCCCCAGGGTAACTTCACCCCTCCACTTT

size: .
V: TRBV19
D: .
J: TRBJ1-2
CDR3: CASTPGYGYTF
DNA: TGTGCCAGCACACCAGGATATGGCTACACCTTC

size: .
V: TRBV28
D: .
J: TRBJ2-7
CDR3: CASVKGLRRGAYEQYF
DNA: TGTGCCAGCGTTAAAGGGCTCAGGCGGGGTGCCTACGAGCAGTACTTC

size: once
V: TRBV18
D: .
J: TRBJ1-2
CDR3: CASSPPNARVDGYTF
DNA: TGTGCCAGCTCACCACCGAATGCCAGGGTTGATGGCTACACCTTC

size: .
V: TRBV19
D: .
J: TRBJ2-1
CDR3: CASSIKAADHNEQFF
DNA: TGTGCCAGTAGTATCAAGGCAGCGGACCACAATGAGCAGTTCTTC

size: .
V: TRBV5-1
D: TRBD1
J: TRBJ2-7
CDR3: CASSSRGTGWVRYF
DNA: TGCGCCAGCAGCTCGAGGGGGACAGGTTGGGTCAGGTACTTC

size: .
V: TRBV7-2
D: .
J: TRBJ1-4
CDR3: CASSLSGSLEKLFF
DNA: TGTGCCAGCAGCTTATCAGGGTCACTAGAAAAACTGTTTTTT

size: .
V: TRBV9
D: TRBD1
J: TRBJ1-1
CDR3: CASSPSGQGAVEAFF
DNA: TGTGCCAGCAGCCCCTCGGGACAGGGGGCCGTTGAAGCTTTCTTT

size: .
V: TRBV19
D: .
J: TRBJ1-2
CDR3: CASTLGDGSNYGYTF
DNA: TGTGCCAGTACCCTCGGGGACGGTTCTAACTATGGCTACACCTTC

size: .
V: TRBV24-1
D: .
J: TRBJ2-3
CDR3: CATRGRNSTDTQYF
DNA: TGTGCCACCCGTGGGAGGAACAGCACAGATACGCAGTATTTT

size: .
V: TRBV2
D: .
J: TRBJ2-1
CDR3: CASSVAGRFF
DNA: TGTGCCAGCAGTGTGGCGGGCCGATTCTTC

size: .
V: TRBV5-6
D: .
J: TRBJ1-5
CDR3: CASSGEGDQPQHF
DNA: TGTGCCAGCAGCGGAGAGGGGGATCAGCCCCAGCATTTT

size: .
V: TRBV3-1/TRBV3-2
D: .
J: TRBJ2-7
CDR3: CASSQEGRGVQYF
DNA: TGTGCCAGCAGCCAAGAAGGTAGAGGGGTGCAGTACTTC

size: .
V: TRBV6-5
D: .
J: TRBJ1-2
CDR3: CASSYGLGLLGYTF
DNA: TGTGCCAGCAGTTACGGGTTAGGCCTGTTAGGCTACACCTTC

size: few
V: TRBV29-1
D: TRBD2
J: TRBJ2-5
CDR3: CSVDRGGRRETQYF
DNA: TGCAGCGTTGATCGGGGGGGGCGGCGGGAGACCCAGTACTTC

size: .
V: TRBV28
D: TRBD1
J: TRBJ1-5
CDR3: CASMSGTGRGRQPQHF
DNA: TGTGCCAGCATGTCTGGGACAGGGAGAGGTCGCCAGCCCCAGCATTTT

size: .
V: TRBV4-2
D: .
J: TRBJ1-1
CDR3: CASSQDAGSSTEAFF
DNA: TGTGCCAGCAGCCAAGATGCGGGGAGTAGCACTGAAGCTTTCTTT

size: .
V: TRBV5-8
D: .
J: TRBJ1-5
CDR3: CASSLRGNDQPQHF
DNA: TGTGCCAGCAGCTTGCGGGGGAACGATCAGCCCCAGCATTTT

size: .
V: TRBV29-1
D: TRBD2
J: TRBJ2-1
CDR3: CSVEKLARDNEQFF
DNA: TGCAGCGTTGAAAAACTAGCGAGGGACAATGAGCAGTTCTTC

size: .
V: TRBV6-5
D: .
J: TRBJ2-7
CDR3: CASSSRDLTEQYF
DNA: TGTGCCAGCAGTTCCCGGGACCTAACAGAGCAGTACTTC

size: few
V: TRBV6-5
D: .
J: TRBJ2-2
CDR3: CASSFYEETNTGELFF
DNA: TGTGCCAGCAGTTTTTATGAGGAGACAAACACCGGGGAGCTGTTTTTT

size: once
V: TRBV9
D: .
J: TRBJ2-2
CDR3: CASSAGVHTGELFF
DNA: TGTGCCAGCAGCGCGGGGGTCCACACCGGGGAGCTGTTTTTT

size: once
V: TRBV7-2
D: TRBD1
J: TRBJ2-7
CDR3: CASSLRPGTGTYEQYF
DNA: TGTGCCAGCAGCCTCCGACCCGGGACAGGGACCTACGAGCAGTACTTC

size: .
V: TRBV30
D: .
J: TRBJ2-6
CDR3: CAWSVEALPTF
DNA: TGTGCCTGGAGTGTGGAGGCACTCCCGACTTTC

size: .
V: TRBV20-1
D: .
J: TRBJ1-1
CDR3: CSARAGTEAFF
DNA: TGCAGTGCTAGAGCAGGAACTGAAGCTTTCTTT

size: .
V: TRBV11-3
D: TRBD2
J: TRBJ2-5
CDR3: CASSWGLAGAVETQYF
DNA: TGTGCCAGCAGCTGGGGACTAGCGGGGGCGGTGGAGACCCAGTACTTC

size: .
V: TRBV4-1
D: .
J: TRBJ2-7
CDR3: CASSQDMGFYEQYF
DNA: TGCGCCAGCAGCCAAGATATGGGGTTTTACGAGCAGTACTTC

size: .
V: TRBV19
D: TRBD1
J: TRBJ2-2
CDR3: CASSNRGPGELFF
DNA: TGTGCCAGTAGTAACAGGGGGCCCGGGGAGCTGTTTTTT

size: .
V: TRBV19
D: TRBD1
J: TRBJ1-6
CDR3: CASSIQTTGGRSPLHF
DNA: TGTGCCAGTAGTATCCAAACGACAGGGGGCAGATCACCCCTCCACTTT

size: .
V: TRBV19
D: .
J: TRBJ2-5
CDR3: CASNPTGYGETQYF
DNA: TGTGCCAGTAACCCGACAGGATACGGGGAGACCCAGTACTTC

size: once
V: TRBV6-2/TRBV6-3
D: TRBD2
J: TRBJ2-3
CDR3: CASSYGTSGPTDTQYF
DNA: TGTGCCAGCAGTTACGGGACTAGCGGACCCACAGATACGCAGTATTTT

size: few
V: TRBV4-1
D: TRBD1
J: TRBJ2-7
CDR3: CASSHRDRGLEQYF
DNA: TGCGCCAGCAGCCACCGGGACAGGGGGCTTGAGCAGTACTTC